The next 5 T cell receptor beta chains were all read from a single sample in a study of T cells in Graves' hyperthyroidism and ophthalmopathy. Researchers amplified the TCR beta CDR3 regions from RNA transcripts. RT-PCR in the first round (using the HTBI primer set) targeted the TCR CDR3. MiXCR, run by TCRdb on the multiplex PCR reads, gives a single entry per CDR3 protein. This sample carries approximately 330,000 distinct CDR3 sequences, 15% to 20% of them seen once, and the ten largest clones take under 55%. What was sequenced was blood. The receptors derive from a woman aged 45 to 65 with Graves' hyperthyroidism.

In its sample, this clonotype was seen a few times. The chain employs TRBV19 and TRBJ1-4; no definite D call. V dropped 5 bases and J dropped 8 bases, with 12 bases sitting between them. Germline V gene lookup returns CDR1 LNHDA and CDR2 SQIVND (reference sequence). The CDR3 has 13 amino acids. The CDR3 region is CASSEQRSEKLFF. In DNA form, the CDR3 reads TGTGCCAGTAGTGAACAGCGTTCGGAAAAACTGTTTTTT.

The chain links TRBV10-2 to TRBJ2-3, with TRBD2 matching 9 bases. The CDR3 extends over 17 amino acids. V gave up 0 bases and J gave up 6 bases; unmatched junction bases: 10. Germline values: CDR1 WSHSY, CDR2 SAAADI. CDR3 coding DNA: TGCGCCAGCAGTGAGTCCCCGGGACTAGCCAGCGGGGATACGCAGTATTTT. Translation gives CASSESPGLASGDTQYF.

This clonotype has at least ten counts. This chain uses TRBV11-2 with TRBJ1-1; D gene uncertain. This CDR3 is built from 12 residues. V gave up 1 base and J gave up 10 bases, with 10 bases separating them. Germline CDR1 and CDR2: SGHAT and FQNNGV. The DNA for the CDR3 is TGTGCCAGCAGCTTAGTGCGGGAAGTAGCTTTCTTT. This gives the protein CASSLVREVAFF.

The chain couples TRBV27 to TRBJ2-2; 7 nucleotides match TRBD2. V trimming: 2 bases; J trimming: 4 bases; junction bases outside the gene matches: 7. CDR1 is MNHEY and CDR2 is SMNVEV in the germline V gene (reference sequence). This CDR3 spans 16 amino acids. The DNA of the CDR3 is TGTGCCAGCAGTTTAATGGGGGGGATCAGCACCGGGGAGCTGTTTTTT. Translating it yields CASSLMGGISTGELFF.

The rearrangement links TRBV29-1 to TRBJ2-3; no clear D. Deletions cut 4 bases from V and 2 bases from J, with 13 bases between. Germline V lookup: CDR1 SQVTM, CDR2 ANQGSEA. The CDR3 covers 14 residues. The CDR3 protein is CSVVEQVNTDTQYF. The CDR3 bases are TGCAGCGTTGTGGAGCAGGTGAACACAGATACGCAGTATTTT.